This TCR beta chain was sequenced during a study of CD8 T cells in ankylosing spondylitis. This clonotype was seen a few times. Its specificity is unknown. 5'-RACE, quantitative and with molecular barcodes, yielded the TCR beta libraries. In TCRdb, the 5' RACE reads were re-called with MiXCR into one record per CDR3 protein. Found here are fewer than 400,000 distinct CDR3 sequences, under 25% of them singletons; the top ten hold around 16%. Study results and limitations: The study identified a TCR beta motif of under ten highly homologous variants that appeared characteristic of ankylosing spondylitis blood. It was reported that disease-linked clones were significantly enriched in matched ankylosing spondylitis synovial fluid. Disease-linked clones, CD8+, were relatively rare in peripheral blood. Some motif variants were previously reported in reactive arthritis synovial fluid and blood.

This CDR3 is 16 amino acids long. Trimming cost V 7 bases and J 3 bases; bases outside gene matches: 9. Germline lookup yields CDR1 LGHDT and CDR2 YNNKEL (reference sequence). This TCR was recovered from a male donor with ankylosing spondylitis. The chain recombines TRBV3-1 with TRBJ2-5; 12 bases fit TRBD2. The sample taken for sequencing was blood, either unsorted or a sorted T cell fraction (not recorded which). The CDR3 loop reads CASTLTRTSGKETQYF. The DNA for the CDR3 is TGTGCCAGCACCCTAACTAGGACTAGCGGGAAAGAGACCCAGTACTTC.